This T cell receptor (beta chain) was found in a study of PD-L1 blockade in urothelial cancer. Study in general: Reported median T cell count for blood samples was some 140,000.

This sample's time point: pretreatment peripheral blood. Every PCR got spiked synthetic TCR analog templates. Produced via immunoSEQ multiplex PCR; TCRdb's table is partial and in-frame only. The repertoire holds 95,000 or so clones, with around 86% as singletons. On this clone: The antigen remains undetermined. This specimen includes other DNA sequences encoding the same CDR3.

With 2 bases clipped from V and 6 bases from J, the junction kept 6 bases outside the gene matches. The germline CDR1 and CDR2 sequences are MDHEN and SYDVKM. The CDR3 consists of 16 residues. Findings of the study overall: Where pretreatment blood TCR clonality fell below the median, better survival was predicted.

Sequenced material: PBMCs, taken around atezolizumab (anti-PD-L1) treatment. The rearrangement links TRBV28 to TRBJ2-2; 10 bases match TRBD2. The sequence derives from a man in his 60s with urothelial cancer. In nucleotides, the CDR3 is TGTGCCAGCAGTTTAGGTCTAGCGGGAGTTCCCGGGGAGCTGTTTTTT. Encoded protein: CASSLGLAGVPGELFF. The full variable domain, in which reference TRBV28 and TRBJ2-2 provide the parts outside the CDR3, is DVKVTQSSRYLVKRTGEKVFLECVQDMDHENMFWYRQDPGLGLRLIYFSYDVKMKEKGDIPEGYSVSREKKERFSLILESASTNQTSMYLCASSLGLAGVPGELFFGEGSRLTVL.